This is a list of T cell receptor beta chains from one sample in a study of blood T cell repertoires in COVID-19. Sequencing used immunoSEQ multiplex PCR; TCRdb keeps in-frame clones, though not all of them. The table shows roughly 16,000 clones, with roughly 90% occurring only once. Sequenced sample: peripheral blood. Every receptor here comes from a human donor in a cohort sampled during active COVID-19. CDR3s include the opening cysteine and the closing phenylalanine or tryptophan. A D gene is named only where the DNA matches it firmly. Rows give clone size only sometimes, using once, few, many, or a class for an expanded clone.

TRBJ2-3 TRBV28 - 17 - TGTGCCAGCAGCTACCTCATATCAGGTGCTAGCACAGATACGCAGTATTTT CASSYLISGASTDTQYF
TRBJ2-5 TRBV9 once 16 TRBD2 TGTGCCAGCAGCGTATCAGGACTAGCGGGAGTCGAGACCCAGTACTTC CASSVSGLAGVETQYF
TRBJ2-7 TRBV2 - 12 - TGTGCCAGCAGTCGACAGGCCTACGAGCAGTACTTC CASSRQAYEQYF
TRBJ1-1 TRBV15 - 12 TRBD1 TGTGCCCGACCAAAGGGGGCGGCTGAAGCTTTCTTT CARPKGAAEAFF
TRBJ2-7 TRBV5-1 - 14 - TGCGCCAGCAGCTTGGGTAGCGGTTACTACGAGCAGTACTTC CASSLGSGYYEQYF
TRBJ2-7 TRBV15 - 19 TRBD2 TGTGCCACCAGCAGAGCCGGATCCCGGACTAGCGGGAAAGGGAACGAGCAGTACTTC CATSRAGSRTSGKGNEQYF
TRBJ1-2 TRBV28 - 14 TRBD1 TGTGCCAGCACCGCACAGGGGAGGAACTATGGCTACACCTTC CASTAQGRNYGYTF
TRBJ1-6 TRBV7-9 medium-sized 15 TRBD1 TGTGCCAGCAGCTTAGCAGAGGGGGCCGGTTCACCCCTCCACTTT CASSLAEGAGSPLHF
TRBJ2-7 TRBV5-1 few 14 TRBD1 TGCGCCAGCAGTCTCGGACAGGTGGGGAACGAGCAGTACTTC CASSLGQVGNEQYF
TRBJ2-1 TRBV19 - 16 TRBD2 TGTGCCAGTAGTATAGTACTAGCGGGAGGGTACAATGAGCAGTTCTTC CASSIVLAGGYNEQFF
TRBJ2-3 TRBV27 - 17 TRBD2 TGTGCCAGCAGTTCACCTAAGCGGGAGTCCCTCACAGATACGCAGTATTTT CASSSPKRESLTDTQYF
TRBJ2-5 TRBV2 once 13 - TGTGCCAGCCGGGACACTGCCCAAGAGACCCAGTACTTC CASRDTAQETQYF
TRBJ2-2 TRBV28 - 18 TRBD1 TGTGCCAGCAGTTTATTGGGGGAGACAGGGACCAACACCGGGGAGCTGTTTTTT CASSLLGETGTNTGELFF
TRBJ2-5 TRBV5-1 - 14 - TGCGCCAGCAGCTCCGACAGGCCCCAAGAGACCCAGTACTTC CASSSDRPQETQYF
TRBJ2-1 TRBV7-3 - 16 - TGTGCCAGCAGCCCCTCTCAGGGCCCTAGCTACAATGAGCAGTTCTTC CASSPSQGPSYNEQFF
TRBJ1-2 TRBV6-5 few 13 - TGTGCCAGCAGTCCATCGACCGGAGGGGGCTACACCTTC CASSPSTGGGYTF
TRBJ2-7 TRBV5-1 - 14 TRBD2 TGCGCCAGCAGCCCGCGGGGGGCCGGCTACGAGCAGTACTTC CASSPRGAGYEQYF
TRBJ1-1 TRBV2 - 15 TRBD1 TGTGCCAGCAGCCCGGACAGGGGTGGGGACACTGAAGCTTTCTTT CASSPDRGGDTEAFF
TRBJ2-1 TRBV27 - 15 TRBD2 TGTGCCAGCAGTTTAGTACTAGCGACCTACAATGAGCAGTTCTTC CASSLVLATYNEQFF
TRBJ1-2 TRBV27 once 17 TRBD1 TGTGCCAGCAGTTTAGTCTTCTCCGGGACAGGAGTGGATGGCTACACCTTC CASSLVFSGTGVDGYTF
TRBJ2-7 TRBV4-2 - 17 - TGTGCCAGCAGCCGCCCCGGTAGAGGAAGTCAAGCCTACGAGCAGTACTTC CASSRPGRGSQAYEQYF
TRBJ1-2 TRBV7-9 - 14 - TGTGCCAGCAGCTTAGTGGGGGGAGGATATGGCTACACCTTC CASSLVGGGYGYTF
TRBJ1-1 TRBV15 - 18 TRBD1 TGTGCCACCAGCAGATCGGGACAGGGGGGACGAAGGAACACTGAAGCTTTCTTT CATSRSGQGGRRNTEAFF
TRBJ2-1 TRBV11-3 - 15 TRBD2 TGTGCCAGCAGCTCGGGACTAGCGAGTTACAATGAGCAGTTCTTC CASSSGLASYNEQFF
TRBJ1-1 TRBV14 - 13 - TGTGCCAGCAGCGTACAGGGAAACACTGAAGCTTTCTTT CASSVQGNTEAFF
TRBJ2-2 TRBV27 - 17 TRBD2 TGTGCCAGCAGTCCCTACCCACTAGCGGGAGAGCCCGGGGAGCTGTTTTTT CASSPYPLAGEPGELFF
TRBJ1-2 TRBV19 - 16 - TGTGCCAGTAGTACTTACCCACAGGGATCCATGGATGGCTACACCTTC CASSTYPQGSMDGYTF
TRBJ2-1 TRBV9 - 17 - TGTGCCAGCAGCGTAGCCGAACTCCAGGGGCCCTACAATGAGCAGTTCTTC CASSVAELQGPYNEQFF
TRBJ2-1 TRBV9 once 17 TRBD2 TGTGCCAGCAGCAAGGGACTAGCGGGAGGGCGTTACAATGAGCAGTTCTTC CASSKGLAGGRYNEQFF
TRBJ1-1 TRBV2 - 12 TRBD1 TGTGCCAGCAGTTACACAGGGGATTGGGCTTTCTTT CASSYTGDWAFF
TRBJ2-7 TRBV5-1 - 13 TRBD1 TGCGCCAGCACGTCGGGACAGGGTGCCGAGCAGTACTTC CASTSGQGAEQYF
TRBJ2-4 TRBV19 - 11 - TGTGCCAGTAGCGAGAAAAACATTCAGTACTTC CASSEKNIQYF
TRBJ2-2 TRBV6-6 - 12 - TGTGCCAGCAGTTACCGGGCCGGGGAGCTGTTTTTT CASSYRAGELFF
TRBJ2-3 TRBV14 - 16 - TGTGCCAGCAGCCAAGTTAGGGCTAGCTCAGGAGATACGCAGTATTTT CASSQVRASSGDTQYF
TRBJ1-2 TRBV7-9 few 15 - TGTGCCAGCAGCTTGGAGTGGACGGGGTTGGAAGGCTACACCTTC CASSLEWTGLEGYTF
TRBJ1-3 TRBV6-5 - 11 TRBD1 TGTGCCAGTGGGACAGGGGACACCATATATTTT CASGTGDTIYF
TRBJ2-7 TRBV3-1/TRBV3-2 - 15 TRBD1 TGTGCCAGCAGCCAAGTAAGGGACAGTTCCTACGAGCAGTACTTC CASSQVRDSSYEQYF